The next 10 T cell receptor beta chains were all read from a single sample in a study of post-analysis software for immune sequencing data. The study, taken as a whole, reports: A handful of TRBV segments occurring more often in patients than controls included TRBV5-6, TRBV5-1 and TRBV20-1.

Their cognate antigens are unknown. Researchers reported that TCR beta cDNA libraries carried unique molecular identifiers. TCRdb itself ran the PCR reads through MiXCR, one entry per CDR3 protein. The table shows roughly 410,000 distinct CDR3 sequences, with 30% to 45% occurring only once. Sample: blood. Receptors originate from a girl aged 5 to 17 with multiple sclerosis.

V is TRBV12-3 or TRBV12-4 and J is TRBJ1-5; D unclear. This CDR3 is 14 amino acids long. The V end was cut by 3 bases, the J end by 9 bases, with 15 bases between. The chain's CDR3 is CASSFGQRRAPQHF. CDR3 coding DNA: TGTGCCAGCAGTTTCGGGCAGAGGCGGGCGCCCCAGCATTTT.

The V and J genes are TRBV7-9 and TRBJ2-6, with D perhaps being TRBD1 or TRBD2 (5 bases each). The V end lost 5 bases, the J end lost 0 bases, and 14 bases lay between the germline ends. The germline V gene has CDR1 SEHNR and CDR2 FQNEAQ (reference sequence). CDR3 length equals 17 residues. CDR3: CASSTRDEGSGANVLTF. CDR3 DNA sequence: TGTGCCAGCAGCACCCGGGACGAGGGCTCTGGGGCCAACGTCCTGACTTTC.

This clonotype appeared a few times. The CDR3 loop is CSADRDSYNEQFF. The CDR3, as DNA: TGCAGTGCTGACCGGGACTCCTACAATGAGCAGTTCTTC. This chain connects TRBV20-1 to TRBJ2-1; tentatively, D is TRBD2 (5 bases). The V end was cut by 5 bases, the J end by 0 bases, with 8 bases between. This CDR3 has 13 residues. Per germline, CDR1 DFQATT and CDR2 SNEGSKA (reference sequence).

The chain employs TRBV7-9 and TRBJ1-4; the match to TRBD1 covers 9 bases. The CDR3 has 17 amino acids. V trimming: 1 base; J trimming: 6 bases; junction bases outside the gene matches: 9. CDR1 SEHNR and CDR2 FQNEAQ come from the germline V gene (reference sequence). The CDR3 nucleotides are TGTGCCAGCAGCTTAGGAGACTACAGGGGGCGCGATGAAAAACTGTTTTTT. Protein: CASSLGDYRGRDEKLFF.

The CDR3 bases are TGTGCCAGCAGCCCCCCTTACGGAGGAGCTAATGAAAAACTGTTTTTT. As protein: CASSPPYGGANEKLFF. The rearrangement links TRBV7-2 to TRBJ1-4; D is ambiguous. The CDR3 loop spans 16 amino acids. Trimming removed 5 bases from V and 3 bases from J, with 16 bases in between. Germline CDR1 SGHTA, CDR2 FQGNSA.

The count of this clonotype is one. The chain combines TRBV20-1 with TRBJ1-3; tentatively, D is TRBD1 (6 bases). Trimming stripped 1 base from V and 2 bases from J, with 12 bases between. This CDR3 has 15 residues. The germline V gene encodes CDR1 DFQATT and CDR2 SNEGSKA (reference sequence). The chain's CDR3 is CSARVLGGTGNTIYF. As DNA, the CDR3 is TGCAGTGCTAGAGTCCTCGGGGGCACTGGAAACACCATATATTTT.

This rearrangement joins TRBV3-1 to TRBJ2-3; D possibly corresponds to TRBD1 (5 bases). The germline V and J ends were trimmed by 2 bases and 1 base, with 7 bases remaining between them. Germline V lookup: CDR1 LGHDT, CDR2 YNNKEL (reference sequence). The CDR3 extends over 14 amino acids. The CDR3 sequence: CASSQQGGTDTQYF. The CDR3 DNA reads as TGTGCCAGCAGCCAACAGGGTGGCACAGATACGCAGTATTTT.

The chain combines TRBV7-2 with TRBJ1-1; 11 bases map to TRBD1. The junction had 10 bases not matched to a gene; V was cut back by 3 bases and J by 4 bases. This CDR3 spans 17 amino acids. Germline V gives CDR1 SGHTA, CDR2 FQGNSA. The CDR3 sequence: CASSFRTGGYWGTEAFF. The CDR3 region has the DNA TGTGCCAGCAGCTTTCGGACAGGGGGCTATTGGGGCACTGAAGCTTTCTTT.

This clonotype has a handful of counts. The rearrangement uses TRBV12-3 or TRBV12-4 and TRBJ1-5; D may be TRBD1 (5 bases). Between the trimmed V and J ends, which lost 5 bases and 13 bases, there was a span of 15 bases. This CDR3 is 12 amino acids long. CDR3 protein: CASSPEGRRQHF. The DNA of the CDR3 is TGTGCCAGCAGTCCGGAGGGGAGGAGACAGCATTTT.

CDR3 coding DNA: TGTGCCAGCAGCTTGGCCGGGCCCTATAGCAATCAGCCCCAGCATTTT. Residues: CASSLAGPYSNQPQHF. The chain joins TRBV5-6 to TRBJ1-5; the D is unclear. The V end was cut by 0 bases, the J end by 0 bases, with 10 bases between. Germline CDR1 and CDR2: SGHDT and YYEEEE. CDR3 length: 16 residues.